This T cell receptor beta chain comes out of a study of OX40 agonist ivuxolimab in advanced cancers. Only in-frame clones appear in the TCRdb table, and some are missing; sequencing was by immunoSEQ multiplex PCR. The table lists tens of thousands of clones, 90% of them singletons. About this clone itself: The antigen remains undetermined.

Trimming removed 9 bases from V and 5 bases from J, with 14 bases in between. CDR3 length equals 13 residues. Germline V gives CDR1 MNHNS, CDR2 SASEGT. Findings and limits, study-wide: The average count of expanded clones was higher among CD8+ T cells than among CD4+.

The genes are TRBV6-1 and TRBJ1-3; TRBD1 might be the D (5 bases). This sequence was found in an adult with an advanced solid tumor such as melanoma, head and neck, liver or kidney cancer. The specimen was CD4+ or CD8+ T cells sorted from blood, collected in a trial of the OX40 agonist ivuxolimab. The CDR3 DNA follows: TGTGCCAGTTTACGGACACCCAGAAACACCATATATTTT. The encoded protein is CASLRTPRNTIYF.